These T cell receptor beta chains were read from a single sample in a study of shared clonotypes between healthy human individuals. Only in-frame clones appear in the TCRdb table, and some are missing; sequencing was by immunoSEQ multiplex PCR. The table includes hundreds of thousands of clones, about 96% detected once. Specimen: naive CD8+ T cells sorted from blood. Receptors originate from a young woman in good health. CDR3s include the opening cysteine and the closing phenylalanine or tryptophan.

>TRBJ2-7|TRBV29-1
CSVELVSYEQYF
>TRBJ1-5|TRBV27
CASGQGALQPQHF
>TRBJ1-1|TRBV19
CASRDSLGTEAFF
>TRBJ1-1|TRBV19
CASSNRTRGIMNTEAFF
>TRBJ2-3|TRBV7-9
CASSLTRGEGNTDTQYF
>TRBJ1-1|TRBV5-8
CASSQGQEAFF
>TRBJ2-5|TRBV5-4
CASSLESWETQYF
>TRBJ2-5|TRBV6-5
CASSRPPHSEQYF
>TRBJ1-1|TRBV7-9
CASSSVGERTEAFF
>TRBJ2-7|TRBV27
CASSKGQGEQYF
>TRBJ1-2|TRBV14
CASSQVIRDGSGYTF
>TRBJ2-3|TRBV27
CASSLAFSAIYTQYF
>TRBJ2-1|TRBV27
CASSLSWGSSWQQFF
>TRBJ2-1|TRBV5-4
CASSSAPVNEQFF
>TRBJ2-1|TRBV1
CTSSQAPHAVSFF
>TRBJ2-5|TRBV10-3
CAISEPPGLAGAGETQYF
>TRBJ2-3|TRBV7-3
CASSLTGLAGGGDTQYF
>.|TRBV5-1
CASSLTGGNEQYF
>TRBJ2-1|TRBV19
CASSTEREGLDNEQFF
>TRBJ2-7|TRBV7-6
CASSWDRGSYEQYF
>TRBJ2-7|TRBV13
CASSLVGFHEQYF
>TRBJ2-3|TRBV5-6
CASSHGLDSDTQYF
>TRBJ2-5|TRBV13
CASSSLRDSFPQETQYF
>TRBJ1-1|TRBV6-5
CASSYFRGEDTEAFF
>TRBJ2-3|TRBV29-1
CSAGREPDTQYF
>TRBJ1-6|TRBV13
CASSQGSSPLHF
>TRBJ2-7|TRBV18
CASRALKGQGSYEQYF
>TRBJ2-2|TRBV27
CASSPWTDGELFF
>TRBJ1-1|TRBV2
CASTVNRDRGSGTEAFF
>TRBJ1-3|TRBV6-5
CASSRRESGNTIYF
>TRBJ1-1|TRBV5-8
CASSGSNTEAFF
>TRBJ1-4|TRBV27
CASSLSPTGLNEKLFF
>TRBJ2-3|TRBV27
CASSLTSGTSTDTQYF
>TRBJ2-1|TRBV19
CASSIGTGSHNEQFF
>TRBJ2-1|TRBV10-3
CAIRTESYNEQFF
>TRBJ1-1|TRBV4-2
CASSQVIGDAMNTEAFF
>TRBJ1-2|TRBV9
CASRPGSPNYGYTF
>TRBJ2-1|TRBV5-1
CASSGSSGSYNEQFF
>TRBJ2-1|TRBV28
CASTLTQGNEQFF
>TRBJ2-7|TRBV7-8
CASSLPGTSGTLAVHEQYF
>TRBJ2-1|TRBV25-1
CASGWERYNEQFF
>TRBJ1-1|TRBV30
CAWRGWDGDTEAFF